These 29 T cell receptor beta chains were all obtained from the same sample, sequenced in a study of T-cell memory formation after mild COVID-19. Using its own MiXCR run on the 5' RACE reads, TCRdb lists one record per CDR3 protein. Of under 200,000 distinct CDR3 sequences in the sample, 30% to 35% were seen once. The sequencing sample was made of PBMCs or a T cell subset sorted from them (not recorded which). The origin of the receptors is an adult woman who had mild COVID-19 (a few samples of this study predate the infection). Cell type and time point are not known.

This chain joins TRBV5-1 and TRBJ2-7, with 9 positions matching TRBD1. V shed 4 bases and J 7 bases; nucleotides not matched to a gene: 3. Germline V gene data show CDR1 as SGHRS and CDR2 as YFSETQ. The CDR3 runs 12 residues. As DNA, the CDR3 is TGCGCCAGCAGCCCGGACAGGGGTGAGCAGTACTTC. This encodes CASSPDRGEQYF.

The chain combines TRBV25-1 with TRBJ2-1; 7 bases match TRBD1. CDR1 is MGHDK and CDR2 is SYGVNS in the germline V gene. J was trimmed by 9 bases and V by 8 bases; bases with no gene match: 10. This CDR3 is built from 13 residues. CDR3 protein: CASGHRGTIEQFF. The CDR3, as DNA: TGTGCCAGCGGCCACAGGGGTACAATTGAGCAGTTCTTC. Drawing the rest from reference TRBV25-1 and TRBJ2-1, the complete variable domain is EADIYQTPRYLVIGTGKKITLECSQTMGHDKMYWYQQDPGMELHLIHYSYGVNSTEKGDLSSESTVSRIRTEHFPLTLESARPSHTSQYLCASGHRGTIEQFFGPGTRLTVL.

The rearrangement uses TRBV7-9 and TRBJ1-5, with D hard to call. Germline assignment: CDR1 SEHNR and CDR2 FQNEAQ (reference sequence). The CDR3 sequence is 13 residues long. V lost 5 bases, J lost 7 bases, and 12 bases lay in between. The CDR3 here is CASSLVGGQPQHF. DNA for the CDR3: TGTGCCAGCAGCCTAGTGGGAGGACAGCCCCAGCATTTT.

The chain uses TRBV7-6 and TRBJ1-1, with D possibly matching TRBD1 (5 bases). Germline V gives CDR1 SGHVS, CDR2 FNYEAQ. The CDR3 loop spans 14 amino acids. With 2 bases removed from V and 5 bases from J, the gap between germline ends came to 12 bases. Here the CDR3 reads CASSLTEGWTEAFF. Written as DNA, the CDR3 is TGTGCCAGCAGCTTAACAGAGGGGTGGACTGAAGCTTTCTTT.

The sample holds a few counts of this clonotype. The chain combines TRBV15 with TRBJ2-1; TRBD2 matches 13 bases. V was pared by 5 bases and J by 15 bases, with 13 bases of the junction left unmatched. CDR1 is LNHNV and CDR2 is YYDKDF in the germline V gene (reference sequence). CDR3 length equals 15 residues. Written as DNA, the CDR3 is TGTGCCACCAGCGGATCGACTAGCGGGGGGATCGTACGGTTCTTC. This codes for CATSGSTSGGIVRFF.

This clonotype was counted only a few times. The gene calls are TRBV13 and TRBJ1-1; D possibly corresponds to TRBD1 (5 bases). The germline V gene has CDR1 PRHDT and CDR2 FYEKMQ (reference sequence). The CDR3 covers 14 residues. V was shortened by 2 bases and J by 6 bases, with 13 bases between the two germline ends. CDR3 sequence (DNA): TGTGCCAGCAGCTTAAGAGGGCCGGGGGCTGAAGCTTTCTTT. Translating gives CASSLRGPGAEAFF.

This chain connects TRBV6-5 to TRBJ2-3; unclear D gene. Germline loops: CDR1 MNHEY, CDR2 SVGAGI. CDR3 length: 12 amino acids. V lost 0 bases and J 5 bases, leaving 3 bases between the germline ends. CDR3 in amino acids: CASSYSGDTQYF. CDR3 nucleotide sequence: TGTGCCAGCAGTTACTCTGGAGATACGCAGTATTTT.

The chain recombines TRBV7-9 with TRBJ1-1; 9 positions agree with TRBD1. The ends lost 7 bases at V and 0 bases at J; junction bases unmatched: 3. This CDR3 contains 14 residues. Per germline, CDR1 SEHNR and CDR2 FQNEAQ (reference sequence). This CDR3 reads CASKGQGLNTEAFF. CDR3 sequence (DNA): TGTGCCAGCAAGGGACAGGGATTGAACACTGAAGCTTTCTTT. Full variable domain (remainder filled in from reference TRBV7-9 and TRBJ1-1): DTGVSQNPRHKITKRGQNVTFRCDPISEHNRLYWYRQTLGQGPEFLTYFQNEAQLEKSRLLSDRFSAERPKGSFSTLEIQRTEQGDSAMYLCASKGQGLNTEAFFGQGTRLTVV.

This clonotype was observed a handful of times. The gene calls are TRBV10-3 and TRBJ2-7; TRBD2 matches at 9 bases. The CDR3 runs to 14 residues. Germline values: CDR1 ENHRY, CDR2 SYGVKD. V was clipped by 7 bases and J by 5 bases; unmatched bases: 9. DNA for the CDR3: TGTGCCATCAACGACCCGGGACTAGCAAACGAGCAGTACTTC. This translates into CAINDPGLANEQYF.

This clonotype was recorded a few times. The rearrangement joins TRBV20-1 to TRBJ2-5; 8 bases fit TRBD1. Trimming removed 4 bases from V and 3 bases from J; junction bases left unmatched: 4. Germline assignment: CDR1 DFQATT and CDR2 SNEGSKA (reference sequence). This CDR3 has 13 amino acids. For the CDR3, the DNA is TGCAGTGCTAAAAGGACAGGGAAAGAGACCCAGTACTTC. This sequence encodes CSAKRTGKETQYF.

The CDR3 region is CATSDSSGTGYYGYTF. In nucleotides, the CDR3 is TGTGCCACCAGTGATTCCTCCGGGACAGGATACTATGGCTACACCTTC. This chain links TRBV24-1 with TRBJ1-2; 8 positions match TRBD1. The CDR3 runs 16 residues. Germline V gives CDR1 KGHDR, CDR2 SFDVKD. Unmatched junction bases numbered 7, after V lost 2 bases and J lost 3 bases.

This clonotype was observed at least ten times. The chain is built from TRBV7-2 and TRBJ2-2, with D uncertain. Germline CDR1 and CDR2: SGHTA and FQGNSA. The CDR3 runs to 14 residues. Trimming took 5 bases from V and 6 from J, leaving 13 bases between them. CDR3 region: CASSPRVAAGELFF. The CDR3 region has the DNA TGTGCCAGCAGCCCCAGAGTAGCCGCCGGGGAGCTGTTTTTT.

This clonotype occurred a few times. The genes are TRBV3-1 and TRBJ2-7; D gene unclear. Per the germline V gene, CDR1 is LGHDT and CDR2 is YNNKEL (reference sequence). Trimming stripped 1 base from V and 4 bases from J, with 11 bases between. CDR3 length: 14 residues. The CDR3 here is CASSQVVSFYEQYF. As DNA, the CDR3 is TGTGCCAGCAGCCAAGTCGTCAGTTTTTACGAGCAGTACTTC.

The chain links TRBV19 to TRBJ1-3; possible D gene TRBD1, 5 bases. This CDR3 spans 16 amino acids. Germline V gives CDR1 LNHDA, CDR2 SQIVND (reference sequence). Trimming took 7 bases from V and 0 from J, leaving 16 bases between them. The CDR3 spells CASTGGPPISGNTIYF. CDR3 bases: TGTGCCAGTACGGGGGGACCGCCAATCTCTGGAAACACCATATATTTT.

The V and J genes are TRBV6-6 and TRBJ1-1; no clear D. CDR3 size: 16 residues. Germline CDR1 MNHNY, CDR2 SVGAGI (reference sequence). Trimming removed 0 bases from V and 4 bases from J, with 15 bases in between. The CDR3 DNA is TGTGCCAGCAGTTACTCCAGTGGTAAGGGAATCACTGAAGCTTTCTTT. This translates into CASSYSSGKGITEAFF.

Written as DNA, the CDR3 is TGTGCCAGCAGCCATAAATCCCCGGCCTCGCTCGATACGCAGTATTTT. Translated, it gives CASSHKSPASLDTQYF. The chain combines TRBV14 with TRBJ2-3; D ambiguous. Per the germline V gene, CDR1 is SGHDN and CDR2 is FVKESK. This CDR3 comprises 16 residues. Trimming pared 3 bases from V and 6 bases from J, leaving 19 bases between.

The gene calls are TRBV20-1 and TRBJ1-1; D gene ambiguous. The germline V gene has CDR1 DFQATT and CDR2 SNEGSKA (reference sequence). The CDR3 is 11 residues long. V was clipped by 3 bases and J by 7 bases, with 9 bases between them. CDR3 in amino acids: CSASRSLEAFF. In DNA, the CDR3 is TGCAGTGCTAGTCGGAGCCTTGAAGCTTTCTTT.

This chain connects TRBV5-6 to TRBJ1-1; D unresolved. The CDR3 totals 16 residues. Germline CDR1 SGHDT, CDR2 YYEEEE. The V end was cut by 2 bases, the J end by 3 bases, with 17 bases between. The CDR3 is CASSLATLIWDTEAFF. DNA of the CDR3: TGTGCCAGCAGCTTAGCAACCCTAATCTGGGACACTGAAGCTTTCTTT.

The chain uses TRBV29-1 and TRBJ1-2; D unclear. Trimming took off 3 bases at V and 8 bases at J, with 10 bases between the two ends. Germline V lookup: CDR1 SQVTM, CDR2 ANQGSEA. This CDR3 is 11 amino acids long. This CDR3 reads CSVDREFGYTF. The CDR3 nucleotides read TGCAGCGTTGATAGGGAGTTCGGCTACACCTTC.

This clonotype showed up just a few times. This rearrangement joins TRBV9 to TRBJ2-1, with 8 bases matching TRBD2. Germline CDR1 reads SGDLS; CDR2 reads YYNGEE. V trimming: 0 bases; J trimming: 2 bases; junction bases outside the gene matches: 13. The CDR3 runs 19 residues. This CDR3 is CASSVGWGGSGTTYNEQFF. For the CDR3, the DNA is TGTGCCAGCAGCGTAGGATGGGGGGGTAGCGGGACCACCTACAATGAGCAGTTCTTC.

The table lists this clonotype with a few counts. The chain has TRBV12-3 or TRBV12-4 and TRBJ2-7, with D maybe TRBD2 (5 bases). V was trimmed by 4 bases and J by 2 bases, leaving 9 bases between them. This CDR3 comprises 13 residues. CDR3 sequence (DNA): TGTGCCAGCAGTTCCGAGGGCCCCTACGAGCAGTACTTC. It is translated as CASSSEGPYEQYF.

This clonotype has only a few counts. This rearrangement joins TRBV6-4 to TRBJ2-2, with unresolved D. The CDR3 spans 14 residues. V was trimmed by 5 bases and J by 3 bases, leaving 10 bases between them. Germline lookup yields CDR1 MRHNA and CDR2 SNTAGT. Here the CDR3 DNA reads TGTGCCAGCAGTTTCAGCAGCTACACCGGGGAGCTGTTTTTT. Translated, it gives CASSFSSYTGELFF.

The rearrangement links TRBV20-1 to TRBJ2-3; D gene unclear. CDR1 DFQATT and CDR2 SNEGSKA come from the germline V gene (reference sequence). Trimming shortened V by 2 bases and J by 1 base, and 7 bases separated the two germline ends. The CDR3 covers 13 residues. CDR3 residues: CSARLQGTDTQYF. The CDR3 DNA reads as TGCAGTGCTAGACTCCAGGGCACAGATACGCAGTATTTT.

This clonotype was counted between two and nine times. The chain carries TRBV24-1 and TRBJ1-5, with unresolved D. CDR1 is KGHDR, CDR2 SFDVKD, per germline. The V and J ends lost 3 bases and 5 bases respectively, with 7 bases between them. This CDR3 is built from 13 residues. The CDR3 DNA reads TGTGCCACCAGTGATGCTGATCATCAGCCCCAGCATTTT. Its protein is CATSDADHQPQHF.

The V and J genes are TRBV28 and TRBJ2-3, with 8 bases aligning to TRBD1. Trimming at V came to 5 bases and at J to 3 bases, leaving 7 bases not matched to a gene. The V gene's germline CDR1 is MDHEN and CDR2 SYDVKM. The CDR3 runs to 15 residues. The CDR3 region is CASSLDRGKTDTQYF. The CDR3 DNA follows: TGTGCCAGCAGTCTCGACAGGGGTAAAACAGATACGCAGTATTTT.

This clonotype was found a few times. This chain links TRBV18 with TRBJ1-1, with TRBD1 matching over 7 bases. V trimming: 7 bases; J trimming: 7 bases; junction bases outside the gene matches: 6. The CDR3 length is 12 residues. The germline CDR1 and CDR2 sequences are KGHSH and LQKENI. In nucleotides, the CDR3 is TGTGCCAGCTTAAGCCGGGACAGTGAAGCTTTCTTT. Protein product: CASLSRDSEAFF.

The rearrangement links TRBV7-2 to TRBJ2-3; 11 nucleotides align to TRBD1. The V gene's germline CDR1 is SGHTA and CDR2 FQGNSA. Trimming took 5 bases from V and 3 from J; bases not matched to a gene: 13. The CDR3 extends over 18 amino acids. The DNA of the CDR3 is TGTGCCAGCAGCCAATTAGGGGTCCGGGACAGGGGGACAGATACGCAGTATTTT. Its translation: CASSQLGVRDRGTDTQYF.

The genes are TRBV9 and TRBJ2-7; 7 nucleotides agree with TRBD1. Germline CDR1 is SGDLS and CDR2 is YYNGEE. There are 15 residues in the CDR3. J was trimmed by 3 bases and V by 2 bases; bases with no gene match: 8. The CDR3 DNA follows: TGTGCCAGCAGCGTTTCACCCGGGACAGTCTACGAGCAGTACTTC. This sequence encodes CASSVSPGTVYEQYF.

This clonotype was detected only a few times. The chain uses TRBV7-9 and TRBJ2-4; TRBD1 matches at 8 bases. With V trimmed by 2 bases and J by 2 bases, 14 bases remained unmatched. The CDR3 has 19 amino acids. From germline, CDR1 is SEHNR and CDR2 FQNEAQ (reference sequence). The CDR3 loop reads CASSLTLLGGQGTKNIQYF. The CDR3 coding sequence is TGTGCCAGCAGCTTAACGCTTCTGGGAGGACAGGGTACCAAAAACATTCAGTACTTC.